These T cell receptor beta chains were read from a single sample in a study of blood T cell repertoires in COVID-19. The method was immunoSEQ multiplex PCR; TCRdb's version includes in-frame clones alone and lacks a portion of them. There are about 80,000 clones in the sample; 60% to 80% occur only once, and about 15% lies in the top ten. The sample consisted of peripheral blood. These TCRs come from a man aged 70-80 years with active or convalescent COVID-19. CDR3s include the opening cysteine and the closing phenylalanine or tryptophan. The D gene is left open where the match is weak. Size tells how often a clone was seen (once, few, many) or the class of an expanded clone, and some rows leave it out.

D gene	clone size	J gene	V gene	CDR3 protein	CDR3 DNA
TRBD1	many	TRBJ1-6	TRBV28	CASSLSGQGLSLHF	TGTGCCAGCAGTTTATCGGGACAGGGTTTATCCCTCCACTTT
-	-	TRBJ2-2	TRBV2	CASSPRQNTGELFF	TGTGCCAGCAGCCCACGACAGAACACCGGGGAGCTGTTTTTT
-	-	TRBJ2-7	TRBV24-1	CATSDILEDEQYF	TGTGCCACCAGTGACATCCTAGAGGACGAGCAGTACTTC
-	few	TRBJ2-3	TRBV7-7	CASSLGGSGADTQYF	TGTGCTAGCAGCTTAGGGGGATCAGGGGCAGATACGCAGTATTTT
TRBD2	-	TRBJ2-1	TRBV13	CASSSSPTSGRRSSYNEQFF	TGTGCCAGCAGCTCGTCCCCGACTAGCGGGCGGAGAAGCTCCTACAATGAGCAGTTCTTC
-	-	TRBJ2-2	TRBV14	CASSQRGADTGELFF	TGTGCCAGCAGCCAACGGGGGGCGGACACCGGGGAGCTGTTTTTT
TRBD1	-	TRBJ1-2	TRBV6-4	CASNQEGDRNYGYTF	TGTGCCAGCAATCAAGAGGGGGACAGAAACTATGGCTACACCTTC
TRBD1	-	TRBJ2-6	TRBV19	CASSITPGQGIGANVLTF	TGTGCCAGTAGTATCACTCCGGGACAGGGGATTGGGGCCAACGTCCTGACTTTC
-	-	TRBJ1-6	TRBV28	CASRTGTNSPLHF	TGTGCCAGCAGAACCGGGACAAATTCACCCCTCCACTTT
TRBD1	few	TRBJ2-3	TRBV5-1	CASSLGVQGSTDTQYF	TGCGCCAGCAGCTTGGGTGTACAGGGGAGCACAGATACGCAGTATTTT
TRBD1	-	TRBJ1-2	TRBV6-5	CASRGTVYGYTF	TGTGCCAGCCGCGGGACAGTATATGGCTACACCTTC
-	-	TRBJ2-1	TRBV7-3	CASSNLARNEQFF	TGTGCCAGCAGCAATCTAGCGAGGAATGAGCAGTTCTTC
-	-	TRBJ1-4	TRBV5-1	CASSLRGGDEKLFF	TGCGCCAGCAGCTTGCGGGGAGGGGATGAAAAACTGTTTTTT
TRBD1	few	TRBJ1-2	TRBV6-5	CASSYQMRGQGGYTF	TGTGCCAGCAGTTACCAGATGAGGGGGCAGGGTGGCTACACCTTC
-	-	TRBJ1-5	TRBV27	CASSLEEGQPQHF	TGTGCCAGCAGTTTAGAAGAGGGTCAGCCCCAGCATTTT
-	-	TRBJ1-1	TRBV20-1	CSASPPVISEAFF	TGCAGTGCTAGTCCCCCGGTTATCTCTGAAGCTTTCTTT
-	few	TRBJ2-1	TRBV7-3	CASSLLPGGSNGQFF	TGTGCCAGCAGCTTATTGCCTGGCGGTTCAAATGGGCAGTTCTTC
-	-	TRBJ2-5	TRBV30	CAWSVRRRTQYF	TGTGCCTGGAGTGTGAGGAGGAGGACCCAGTACTTC
-	-	TRBJ1-5	TRBV11-2	CASSPSGKANQPQHF	TGTGCCAGCAGCCCGTCCGGGAAGGCTAACCAGCCCCAGCATTTT
-	-	TRBJ1-3	TRBV3-1/TRBV3-2	CASSLIGNTIYF	TGTGCCAGCAGCCTAATTGGAAACACCATATATTTT
-	few	TRBJ1-5	TRBV21-1	CASSNLPFQPQHF	TGTGCCAGCAGCAATCTACCTTTTCAGCCCCAGCATTTT
-	-	TRBJ1-3	TRBV6-5	CASRGRGVSGNTIYF	TGTGCCAGCAGGGGGCGGGGTGTATCTGGAAACACCATATATTTT
TRBD1	-	TRBJ1-2	TRBV3-1/TRBV3-2	CASSPRQGASGYTF	TGTGCCAGCAGCCCGCGACAGGGGGCGAGCGGCTACACCTTC
-	-	TRBJ2-3	TRBV2	CASNQRLDTGTQYF	TGTGCCAGCAACCAGCGGCTAGATACGGGTACGCAGTATTTT
-	few	TRBJ1-5	TRBV5-1	CASSFTLDQPQHF	TGCGCCAGCAGCTTTACTTTAGATCAGCCCCAGCATTTT
-	-	TRBJ2-5	TRBV7-3	CASSSTGGHQETQYF	TGTGCCAGCAGCTCCACCGGCGGGCACCAAGAGACCCAGTACTTC
-	-	TRBJ1-1	TRBV28	CASRLLRVNTEAFF	TGTGCCAGCAGACTCCTTAGAGTGAACACTGAAGCTTTCTTT
-	-	TRBJ2-2	TRBV19	CASSRSGELFF	TGTGCCAGTAGCAGAAGCGGGGAGCTGTTTTTT
TRBD1	-	TRBJ1-6	TRBV19	CASSDGRGTGYSPLHF	TGTGCCAGTAGTGATGGGCGCGGGACAGGGTATTCACCCCTCCACTTT
-	-	TRBJ2-3	TRBV6-1	CASSEFTEDTQYF	TGTGCCAGCAGTGAATTCACAGAAGATACGCAGTATTTT
-	-	TRBJ2-1	TRBV30	CAWSFLAVKGYNEQFF	TGTGCCTGGAGCTTTTTAGCGGTGAAGGGTTACAATGAGCAGTTCTTC
TRBD1	-	TRBJ2-7	TRBV6-5	CASSSGQIYEQYF	TGTGCCAGCAGTTCGGGACAGATCTACGAGCAGTACTTC
TRBD2	-	TRBJ2-3	TRBV11-3	CASSGTSGGFSDTQYF	TGTGCCAGCAGTGGGACTAGCGGGGGGTTTTCAGATACGCAGTATTTT
-	-	TRBJ1-1	TRBV30	CAWNGGVGTEAFF	TGTGCCTGGAATGGGGGGGTTGGCACTGAAGCTTTCTTT
TRBD1	once	TRBJ1-4	TRBV5-1	CASSYQQGAGEKLFF	TGCGCCAGCAGCTACCAACAGGGGGCGGGGGAAAAACTGTTTTTT
-	few	TRBJ2-3	TRBV29-1	CSVTRGGRVRQYF	TGCAGCGTCACTAGGGGGGGGCGGGTTCGGCAGTATTTT
-	-	TRBJ2-5	TRBV5-4	CASSLVGAQETQYF	TGTGCCAGCAGCTTGGTGGGGGCCCAAGAGACCCAGTACTTC
TRBD1	-	TRBJ1-2	TRBV28	CASSRDSYGYTF	TGTGCCAGCAGCCGGGACAGTTATGGCTACACCTTC
-	-	TRBJ1-4	TRBV6-5	CASGPLDSVGEKLFF	TGTGCCAGCGGGCCCTTGGACTCAGTGGGTGAAAAACTGTTTTTT
TRBD2	-	TRBJ2-3	TRBV7-3	CASSDRPLASPDTQYF	TGTGCCAGCAGCGACCGCCCACTAGCGTCACCAGATACGCAGTATTTT